Each of the 8 T cell receptor beta chains below was sequenced from the same sample in a study of cytomegalovirus exposure and HLA in healthy donors. A multiplex PCR was run with 60 Vbeta primers and 13 Jbeta primers. The repertoire was sequenced with immunoSEQ multiplex PCR; TCRdb's copy has only in-frame clones and lacks some. The repertoire includes 150,000 to 250,000 clones, 79% of them detected once, and approximately 1.5% sits in the top ten. Sequencing input: PBMCs. The receptors come from a girl aged 5-17 years in good health and CMV-seropositive.

The V gene is TRBV11-2, the J gene TRBJ2-1, with TRBD2 matching 11 bases. Germline CDR1 is SGHAT and CDR2 is FQNNGV. The CDR3 has 16 amino acids. The V segment lost 4 bases and the J segment 7 bases; nucleotides outside the gene matches: 9. As DNA, the CDR3 is TGTGCCAGCAGCTCGTTAGCGGGGGGGCGTGGGAATGAGCAGTTCTTC. This sequence encodes CASSSLAGGRGNEQFF.

This sequence joins TRBV11-2 and TRBJ2-4; D gene unclear. This CDR3 is 15 amino acids long. Germline-derived CDR1 and CDR2 are SGHAT and FQNNGV. The V end lost 5 bases, the J end lost 6 bases, and 17 bases lay between the germline ends. The CDR3 is CASSPLSASGNIQYF. CDR3 coding DNA: TGTGCCAGCAGCCCCCTCTCCGCGTCCGGAAACATTCAGTACTTC.

The CDR3 loop is CASSPRLLSYEQYF. For the CDR3, the DNA is TGTGCCAGCAGCCCTCGACTATTATCCTACGAGCAGTACTTC. This rearrangement joins TRBV7-8 to TRBJ2-7; TRBD2 is a possible D gene (5 bases). Trimming cost V 5 bases and J 1 base, with 12 bases left between them. This CDR3 contains 14 residues. Germline V lookup: CDR1 SGHVS, CDR2 FQNEAQ. Complete variable domain (other parts from reference TRBV7-8 and TRBJ2-7): GAGVSQSPRYKVAKRGQDVALRCDPISGHVSLFWYQQALGQGPEFLTYFQNEAQLDKSGLPSDRFFAERPEGSVSTLKIQRTQQEDSAVYLCASSPRLLSYEQYFGPGTRLTVT.

This clone came up a few times. The V call is TRBV7-9, the J call TRBJ2-5; 7 positions agree with TRBD2. Looked up from germline, CDR1 is SEHNR and CDR2 is FQNEAQ (reference sequence). This CDR3 region has 14 residues. V lost 2 bases and J lost 3; bases outside the gene matches: 3. The CDR3 loop is CASSLLAGEETQYF. In nucleotides, the CDR3 is TGTGCCAGCAGCTTATTGGCGGGGGAAGAGACCCAGTACTTC.

The rearrangement links TRBV4-2 to TRBJ1-2; 9 bases fit TRBD1. The junction had 9 bases not matched to a gene; V was cut back by 3 bases and J by 4 bases. This CDR3 is 16 amino acids long. The germline gives CDR1 LGHNA, CDR2 YNFKEQ. In nucleotides, the CDR3 is TGTGCCAGCAGCCAGTCACAGGGGGCGCAGAGCTATGGCTACACCTTC. Its protein product is CASSQSQGAQSYGYTF.

This clone has a single count. This sequence joins TRBV4-1 and TRBJ2-3; TRBD1 matches at 9 bases. J gave up 0 bases and V 3 bases, and 10 bases lay outside the gene matches. The CDR3 extends over 18 amino acids. The germline gives CDR1 MGHRA, CDR2 YSYEKL. As DNA, the CDR3 is TGCGCCAGCAGCCAGTCTGGGACAGGGCTGTTTAGCACAGATACGCAGTATTTT. Translating it yields CASSQSGTGLFSTDTQYF.

The chain has TRBV7-2 and TRBJ1-1; the D gene is possibly TRBD1 (6 bases). The CDR3 spans 15 residues. Trimming stripped 1 base from V and 4 bases from J, with 13 bases between. Per germline, CDR1 SGHTA and CDR2 FQGNSA. The CDR3 nucleotides read TGTGCCAGCAGCTTAGAGGGGGGGACTTTCACTGAAGCTTTCTTT. This encodes CASSLEGGTFTEAFF.

The chain is built from TRBV5-4 and TRBJ2-5, with D perhaps TRBD1 (6 bases). The germline V and J ends were trimmed by 2 bases and 3 bases, with 8 bases remaining between them. The V gene's germline CDR1 is SGHNT and CDR2 YYREEE (reference sequence). The CDR3 loop spans 13 amino acids. The CDR3 coding sequence is TGTGCCAGCAGCTTTAACAGGGAAGAGACCCAGTACTTC. The encoded protein is CASSFNREETQYF.